This section outlines one TCR beta chain sequence together with its context. Its antigen is as yet unknown. Naive CD8 cells were CD45RO-negative, positively selected for CCR7, excluding terminally differentiated effector memory CD45RA+ cells. The entry originates in a study of shared clonotypes between healthy human individuals. General study findings and limits: Non-shared clonotypes had lower generation probabilities than those shared by all four donors. Sharing across four donors was highest in naive CD4 (roughly 5%) and lowest in memory CD8 (roughly 0.4%).

The assay was carried out at the deep level. Assay: immunoSEQ multiplex PCR; the TCRdb copy retains only in-frame clones and omits some. The sample carries around 580,000 clones, roughly 98% recorded once. Sequenced input: naive CD8+ T cells sorted from blood. The receptor's source is a man aged 25 to 40 in good health.

The CDR3 DNA is TGTGCCAGCAGTCCCTCGTGGGCAGGGGCAGATACGCAGTATTTT. This gives the protein CASSPSWAGADTQYF. This chain links TRBV6-5 with TRBJ2-3, with D possibly matching TRBD1 (6 bases). Germline-derived CDR1 and CDR2 are MNHEY and SVGAGI. CDR3 length equals 15 residues. V lost 5 bases to trimming and J lost 4 bases, with 16 bases between them.